A single count supports the clone carrying this T cell receptor (beta chain). These data originate in a study of control samples from healthy donors and cancer patients. This CDR3 comprises 15 residues. CDR1 is SGHNT, CDR2 YYREEE, per germline (reference sequence). V lost 4 bases and J lost 2; bases outside the gene matches: 3. The method was immunoSEQ multiplex PCR; TCRdb's version includes in-frame clones alone and lacks a portion of them. The data hold 260,000 or so clones, with 82% observed a single time. Material: PBMCs. The rearrangement joins TRBV5-4 to TRBJ2-1; 10 nucleotides align to TRBD1. This TCR derives from a woman aged 60-75 years with lung cancer. This CDR3 is CASSQGTGAYNEQFF. CDR3 DNA sequence: TGTGCCAGCAGCCAGGGGACAGGGGCCTACAATGAGCAGTTCTTC.